This paragraph reports one TCR beta chain. These data are taken from a study of blood T cell repertoires in COVID-19. In the study overall: Specimens from acute and convalescent COVID-19 originated in the United States, Italy and Spain.

Residents of about two dozen US areas, aged roughly 18 to 90 years, made up the participants. Participant reports of clinical history set cohort assignment. Each exposed participant met a COVID-19 case in the 2 weeks preceding study entry. Per the germline V gene, CDR1 is SGHTA and CDR2 is FQGNSA. Trimming pared 1 base from V and 4 bases from J, leaving 10 bases between. CDR3 size: 15 residues. Produced via immunoSEQ multiplex PCR; TCRdb's table is partial and in-frame only. The sample has some 150,000 clones, roughly 84% seen once. The chain combines TRBV7-2 with TRBJ2-2, with D unclear. The sample was PBMCs or T cells enriched from blood (not recorded which). The sequence was collected from a woman aged 50 to 65 who had been exposed to COVID-19. This CDR3 is CASSLVVPTTGELFF. The CDR3 DNA follows: TGTGCCAGCAGCTTAGTAGTTCCCACCACCGGGGAGCTGTTTTTT.